This is a list of T cell receptor beta chains from one sample in a study of cytomegalovirus exposure and HLA in healthy donors. Produced via immunoSEQ multiplex PCR; TCRdb's table is partial and in-frame only. This table has about 100,000 clones, around 77% appearing once. Sample: PBMCs. The receptors stem from a young man in good health and CMV-seronegative. CDR3s include the opening cysteine and the closing phenylalanine or tryptophan. D genes are given only for firm matches. For some rows the clone size is stated as once, few or many, or as a class when expanded; others skip it.

v_gene: TRBV7-8
d_gene: -
abundance: -
j_gene: TRBJ1-1
CDR3nt: TGTGCCAGCAGCTTTCAACCCAGGGATACTGAAGCTTTCTTT
CDR3aa: CASSFQPRDTEAFF

v_gene: TRBV15
d_gene: TRBD1
abundance: -
j_gene: TRBJ1-2
CDR3nt: TGTGCCACCCGTGGACCCGGGACAGCAAGCTATGGCTACACCTTC
CDR3aa: CATRGPGTASYGYTF

v_gene: TRBV5-6
d_gene: -
abundance: -
j_gene: TRBJ1-3
CDR3nt: TGTGCCAGCAGCTTGGGGCCGACAGAGGAGGGAAACACCATATATTTT
CDR3aa: CASSLGPTEEGNTIYF

v_gene: TRBV6-1
d_gene: -
abundance: once
j_gene: TRBJ2-2
CDR3nt: TGTGCCAGCAGTGAAGCGCCCGGGGACACCGGGGAGCTGTTTTTT
CDR3aa: CASSEAPGDTGELFF

v_gene: TRBV18
d_gene: -
abundance: once
j_gene: TRBJ2-7
CDR3nt: TGTGCCAGCTCACGAGTCGGTCTTCAGGGCGAGCAGTACTTC
CDR3aa: CASSRVGLQGEQYF

v_gene: TRBV6-1
d_gene: TRBD1
abundance: once
j_gene: TRBJ1-5
CDR3nt: TGTGCCAGCAGTTCGGGACAGGGGGGAGGTCAGCCCCAGCATTTT
CDR3aa: CASSSGQGGGQPQHF

v_gene: TRBV20-1
d_gene: -
abundance: once
j_gene: TRBJ2-5
CDR3nt: TGCAGTGCTAGAAAGACTCAACAGTACTTC
CDR3aa: CSARKTQQYF

v_gene: TRBV28
d_gene: -
abundance: -
j_gene: TRBJ1-2
CDR3nt: TGTGCCAGCAGTTTGGTGGCTCTCAACTATGGCTACACCTTC
CDR3aa: CASSLVALNYGYTF

v_gene: TRBV6-5
d_gene: TRBD1
abundance: -
j_gene: TRBJ2-7
CDR3nt: TGTGCCAGCCCCCGGGACAGTGAGCAGTACTTC
CDR3aa: CASPRDSEQYF

v_gene: TRBV28
d_gene: TRBD1
abundance: -
j_gene: TRBJ2-7
CDR3nt: TGTGCCAGCAGTTTGCCCAGGGGGCTTATCTACGAGCAGTACTTC
CDR3aa: CASSLPRGLIYEQYF

v_gene: TRBV29-1
d_gene: TRBD2
abundance: -
j_gene: TRBJ2-1
CDR3nt: TGCAGCGTTGGTAATGGGGGGGTTACTGAGCAGTTCTTC
CDR3aa: CSVGNGGVTEQFF

v_gene: TRBV19
d_gene: -
abundance: -
j_gene: TRBJ1-2
CDR3nt: TGTGCCAGTACGGAACTACGGGGTGGGGGCTACACCTTC
CDR3aa: CASTELRGGGYTF